This entry lists 8 T cell receptor beta chains sequenced from one sample in a study of blood T cell repertoires in COVID-19 (dated by TCRdb to about 2020). The library was produced with the immunoSEQ multiplex PCR assay. TCRdb's version of the immuneACCESS table is confined to in-frame rearrangements and falls short of the full clone set. An unresolved V gene accounts for under half of the shortfall where checked; the remainder is of unknown origin. This sample has roughly 250,000 clones in its table, and about nine tenths of those were observed once. Of the sample, 2.3% is held by the ten largest clones. Sequenced: PBMCs or T cells enriched from blood (not recorded which). The receptors were gathered from a middle-aged woman with acute COVID-19.

This clone was counted between two and nine times. The chain employs TRBV4-2 and TRBJ2-2; the D gene is possibly TRBD1 (6 bases). CDR1 and CDR2 from the germline V gene are LGHNA and YNFKEQ. The V end lost 3 bases, the J end lost 6 bases, and 17 bases lay between the germline ends. The CDR3 covers 16 residues. CDR3 nucleotide sequence: TGTGCCAGCAGCCAGACAGGACAGACCCCCGCCGGGGAGCTGTTTTTT. Translating gives CASSQTGQTPAGELFF.

The chain is built from TRBV15 and TRBJ2-3; the match to TRBD1 covers 8 bases. The CDR3 length is 17 residues. The V gene's germline CDR1 is LNHNV and CDR2 YYDKDF (reference sequence). Germline trimming cut 1 base from V and 2 bases from J; bases unmatched to any gene: 8. This CDR3 reads CATSRGARTGPTDTQYF. The CDR3 nucleotides read TGTGCCACCAGCAGAGGAGCACGGACAGGGCCCACAGATACGCAGTATTTT.

This clone appeared a few times. This chain links TRBV2 with TRBJ1-5, with a tentative D call TRBD1 (6 bases). This CDR3 contains 14 residues. Per germline, CDR1 SNHLY and CDR2 FYNNEI. Trimming cost V 8 bases and J 2 bases, with 13 bases left between them. In nucleotides, the CDR3 is TGTGCCAGCGGGGGCAGGGATGGCAATCAGCCCCAGCATTTT. As protein: CASGGRDGNQPQHF.

A few counts support this clone. The chain is built from TRBV2 and TRBJ2-1; 9 nucleotides agree with TRBD2. The CDR3 covers 15 residues. CDR1 SNHLY and CDR2 FYNNEI come from the germline V gene. Germline trimming cut 1 base from V and 8 bases from J; bases unmatched to any gene: 6. CDR3 nucleotide sequence: TGTGCCAGCAGTGAAGGCGGGAGGGCCAAGGATGAGCAGTTCTTC. It yields the protein CASSEGGRAKDEQFF.

As to this clone: The same CDR3 also results from other DNA sequences found in this sample. The chain uses TRBV6-5 and TRBJ1-6; the match to TRBD1 covers 10 bases. CDR3 length equals 16 residues. V gave up 0 bases and J gave up 6 bases; unmatched junction bases: 2. The germline V gene encodes CDR1 MNHEY and CDR2 SVGAGI. In nucleotides, the CDR3 is TGTGCCAGCAGTTACTCGCGGGACAGGGGTAATTCACCCCTCCACTTT. It is translated as CASSYSRDRGNSPLHF.

The V gene is TRBV19, the J gene TRBJ1-2, with TRBD1 matching 10 bases. This CDR3 has 16 residues. The V gene end was trimmed by 5 bases and the J gene end by 4 bases; junction bases not matched to a gene: 10. Germline values: CDR1 LNHDA, CDR2 SQIVND (reference sequence). Written as DNA, the CDR3 is TGTGCCAGTAGTTCATTCCGGGACAGGGGCTCCTATGGCTACACCTTC. Residues: CASSSFRDRGSYGYTF.

This rearrangement joins TRBV5-8 to TRBJ2-3, with no clear D. The CDR3 length is 14 residues. Germline V gives CDR1 SGHTS, CDR2 YDEGEE. The V end lost 0 bases, the J end lost 2 bases, and 7 bases lay between the germline ends. CDR3 amino acids: CASSLAPHTDTQYF. The DNA of the CDR3 is TGTGCCAGCAGCTTGGCCCCCCACACAGATACGCAGTATTTT.

This clone came up a few times. V is TRBV24-1 and J is TRBJ2-3; no clear D gene. Germline V gene data show CDR1 as KGHDR and CDR2 as SFDVKD. CDR3 length: 14 residues. The V end was cut by 3 bases, the J end by 2 bases, with 8 bases between. The CDR3 DNA is TGTGCCACCAGTGATCCCCGGGTCACAGATACGCAGTATTTT. Translating gives CATSDPRVTDTQYF.